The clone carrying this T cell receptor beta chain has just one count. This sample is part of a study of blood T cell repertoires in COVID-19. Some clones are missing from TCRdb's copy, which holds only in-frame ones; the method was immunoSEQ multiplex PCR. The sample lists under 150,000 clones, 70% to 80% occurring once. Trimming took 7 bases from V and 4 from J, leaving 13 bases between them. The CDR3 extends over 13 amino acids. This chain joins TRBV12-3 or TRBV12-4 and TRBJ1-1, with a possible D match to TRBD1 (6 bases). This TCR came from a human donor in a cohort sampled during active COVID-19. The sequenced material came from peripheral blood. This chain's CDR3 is CASTPLGGTEAFF. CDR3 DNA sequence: TGTGCCAGCACCCCCCTAGGGGGCACTGAAGCTTTCTTT.